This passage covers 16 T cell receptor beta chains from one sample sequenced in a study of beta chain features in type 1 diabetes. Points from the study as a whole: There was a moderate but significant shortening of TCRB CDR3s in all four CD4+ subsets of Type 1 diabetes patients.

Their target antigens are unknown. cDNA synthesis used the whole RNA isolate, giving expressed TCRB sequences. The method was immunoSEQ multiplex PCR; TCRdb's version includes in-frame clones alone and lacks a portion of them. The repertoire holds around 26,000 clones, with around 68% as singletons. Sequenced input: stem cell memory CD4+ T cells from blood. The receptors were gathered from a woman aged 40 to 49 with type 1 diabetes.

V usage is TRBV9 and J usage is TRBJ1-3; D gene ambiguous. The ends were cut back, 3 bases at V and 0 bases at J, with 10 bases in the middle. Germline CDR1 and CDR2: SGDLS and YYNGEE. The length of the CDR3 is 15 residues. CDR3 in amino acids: CASSGDGFSGNTIYF. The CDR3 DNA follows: TGTGCCAGCAGCGGTGACGGGTTCTCTGGAAACACCATATATTTT. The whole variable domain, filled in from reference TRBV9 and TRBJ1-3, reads DSGVTQTPKHLITATGQRVTLRCSPRSGDLSVYWYQQSLDQGLQFLIQYYNGEERAKGNILERFSAQQFPDLHSELNLSSLELGDSALYFCASSGDGFSGNTIYFGEGSWLTVV.

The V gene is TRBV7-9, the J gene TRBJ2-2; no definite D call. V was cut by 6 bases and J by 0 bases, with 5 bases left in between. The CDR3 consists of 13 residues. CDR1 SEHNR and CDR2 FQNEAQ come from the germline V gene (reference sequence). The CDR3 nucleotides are TGTGCCAGCAGATCAGCGAACACCGGGGAGCTGTTTTTT. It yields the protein CASRSANTGELFF.

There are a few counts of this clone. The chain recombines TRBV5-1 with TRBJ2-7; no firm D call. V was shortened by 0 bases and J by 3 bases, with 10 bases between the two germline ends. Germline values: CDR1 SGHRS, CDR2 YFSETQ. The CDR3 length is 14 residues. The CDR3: CASSLALVDYEQYF. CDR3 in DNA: TGCGCCAGCAGCTTGGCCCTGGTAGACTACGAGCAGTACTTC.

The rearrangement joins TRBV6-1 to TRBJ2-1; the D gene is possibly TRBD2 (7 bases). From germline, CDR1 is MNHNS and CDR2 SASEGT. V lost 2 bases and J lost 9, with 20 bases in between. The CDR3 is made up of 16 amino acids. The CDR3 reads CASSESPSLGGGEQFF. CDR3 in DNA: TGTGCCAGCAGTGAATCCCCCTCCCTAGGGGGGGGTGAGCAGTTCTTC.

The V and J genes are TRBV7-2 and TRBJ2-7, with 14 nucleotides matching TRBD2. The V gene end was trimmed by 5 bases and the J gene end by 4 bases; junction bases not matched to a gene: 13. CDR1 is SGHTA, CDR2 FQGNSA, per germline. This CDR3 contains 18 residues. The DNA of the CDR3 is TGTGCCAGCAGCCTTGCGTTGGGGACTAGCGGGAGAGCGTACGAGCAGTACTTC. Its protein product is CASSLALGTSGRAYEQYF.

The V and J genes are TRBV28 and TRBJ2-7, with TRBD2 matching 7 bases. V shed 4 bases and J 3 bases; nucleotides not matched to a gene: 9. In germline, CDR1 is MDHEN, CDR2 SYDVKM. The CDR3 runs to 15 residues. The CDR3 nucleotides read TGTGCCAGCAGTTCGTCCCGGCGGGGGTACTACGAGCAGTACTTC. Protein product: CASSSSRRGYYEQYF.

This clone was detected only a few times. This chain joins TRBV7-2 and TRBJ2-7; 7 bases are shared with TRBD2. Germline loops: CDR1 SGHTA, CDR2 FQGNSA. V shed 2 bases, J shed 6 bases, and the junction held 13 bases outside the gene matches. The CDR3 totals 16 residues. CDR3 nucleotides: TGTGCCAGCAGCTTAAGGATGGCGGGAGAGGTGGGCGAGCAGTACTTC. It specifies CASSLRMAGEVGEQYF. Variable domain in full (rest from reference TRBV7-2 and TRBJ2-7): GAGVSQSPSNKVTEKGKDVELRCDPISGHTALYWYRQSLGQGLEFLIYFQGNSAPDKSGLPSDRFSAERTGGSVSTLTIQRTQQEDSAVYLCASSLRMAGEVGEQYFGPGTRLTVT.

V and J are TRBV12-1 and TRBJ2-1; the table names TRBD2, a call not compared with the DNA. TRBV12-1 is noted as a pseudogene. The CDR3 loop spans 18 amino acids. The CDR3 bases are TGTGCCAGCAGCTTCACGCCTACGACTAGGCGGTCCTACAATGAGCAGTTCTTC. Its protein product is CASSFTPTTRRSYNEQFF.

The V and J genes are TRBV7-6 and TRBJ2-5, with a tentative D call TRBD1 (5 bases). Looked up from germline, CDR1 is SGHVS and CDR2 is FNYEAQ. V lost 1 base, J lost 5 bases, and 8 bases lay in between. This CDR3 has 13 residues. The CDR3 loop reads CASSLGQWETQYF. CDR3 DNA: TGTGCCAGCAGCTTAGGACAGTGGGAGACCCAGTACTTC.

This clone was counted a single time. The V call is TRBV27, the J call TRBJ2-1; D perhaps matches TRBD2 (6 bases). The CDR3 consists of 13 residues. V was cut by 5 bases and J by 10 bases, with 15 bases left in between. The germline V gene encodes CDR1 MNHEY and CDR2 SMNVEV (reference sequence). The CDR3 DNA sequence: TGTGCCAGCAGTCCCCGTACCGGAGGGGAGCAGTTCTTC. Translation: CASSPRTGGEQFF.

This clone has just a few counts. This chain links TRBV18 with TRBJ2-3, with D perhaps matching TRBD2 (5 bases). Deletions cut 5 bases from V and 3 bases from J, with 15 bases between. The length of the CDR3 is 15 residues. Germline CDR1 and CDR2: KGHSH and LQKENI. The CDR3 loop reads CASSSTDRGTDTQYF. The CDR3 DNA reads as TGTGCCAGCTCATCAACCGACCGGGGAACAGATACGCAGTATTTT.

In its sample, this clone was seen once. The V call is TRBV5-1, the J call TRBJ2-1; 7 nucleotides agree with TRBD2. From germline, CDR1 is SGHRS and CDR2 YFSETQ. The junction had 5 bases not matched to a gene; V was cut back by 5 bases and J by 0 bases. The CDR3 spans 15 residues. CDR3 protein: CASRKSGDSYNEQFF. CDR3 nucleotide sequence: TGCGCCAGCAGGAAAAGCGGGGACTCCTACAATGAGCAGTTCTTC.

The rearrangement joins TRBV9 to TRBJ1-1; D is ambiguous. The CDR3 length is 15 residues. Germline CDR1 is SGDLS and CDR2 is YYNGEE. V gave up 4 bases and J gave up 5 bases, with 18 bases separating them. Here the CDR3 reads CASSPNRGHRTEAFF. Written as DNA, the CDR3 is TGTGCCAGCAGCCCGAACCGGGGTCATCGAACTGAAGCTTTCTTT.

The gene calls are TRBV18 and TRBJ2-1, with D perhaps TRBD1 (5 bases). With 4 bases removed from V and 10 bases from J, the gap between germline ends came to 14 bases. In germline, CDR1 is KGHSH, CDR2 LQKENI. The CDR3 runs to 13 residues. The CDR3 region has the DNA TGTGCCAGCTCACTCCCGACAGCGCTAGAGCAGTTCTTC. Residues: CASSLPTALEQFF.

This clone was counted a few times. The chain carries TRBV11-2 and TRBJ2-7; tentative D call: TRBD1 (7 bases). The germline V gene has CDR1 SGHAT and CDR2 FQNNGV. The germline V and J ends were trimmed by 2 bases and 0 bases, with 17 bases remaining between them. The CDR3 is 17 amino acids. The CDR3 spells CASSLSGVDRISYEQYF. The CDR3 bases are TGTGCCAGCAGCTTATCGGGGGTGGACAGGATCTCCTACGAGCAGTACTTC.

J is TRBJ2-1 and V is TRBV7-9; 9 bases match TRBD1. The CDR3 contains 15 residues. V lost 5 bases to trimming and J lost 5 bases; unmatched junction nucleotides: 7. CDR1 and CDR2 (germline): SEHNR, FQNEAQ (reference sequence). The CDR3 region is CASSNRGTGNNEQFF. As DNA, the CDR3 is TGTGCCAGCAGCAACCGCGGGACAGGGAACAATGAGCAGTTCTTC.